A selection of T cell receptor beta chains follows, all from one sample in a study of blood T cells in healthy people across ages. TCRdb called the 5' RACE reads again in MiXCR, with one record for every CDR3 protein. The sample includes about 1.5 million distinct CDR3 sequences, approximately 38% seen only once; the top ten take 7.9%. The sample was blood. The receptors stem from a woman younger than 35 in good health. Each CDR3 is given with its conserved first and last residue. The D gene is left open where the match is weak. Part of the rows lack a size; the others show once, few, many or a class for expanded clones.

TRBV27	NA	TRBD1	TRBJ2-7	TGTGCCTGCAGTTCCCCAGGGGGCGGCTACGAGCAGTACTTC	CACSSPGGGYEQYF
TRBV20-1	NA	NA	TRBJ1-2	TGCAGTGCTAGAGTTAGGGGACGGTTGTACGGCTACACCTTC	CSARVRGRLYGYTF
TRBV5-1	few	NA	TRBJ1-1	TGCGCCAGCAGCTTGATCAGGGGCGACGGTGAAGCTTTCTTT	CASSLIRGDGEAFF
TRBV5-6	NA	NA	TRBJ1-2	TGTGCCAACAGCTTAGTTTGGGATTCCTACGGCTACACCTTC	CANSLVWDSYGYTF
TRBV4-2	few	NA	TRBJ1-4	TGTGCCAGCAGCCAGATGGAACACAGGGTTTTGGATGAAAAACTGTTTTTT	CASSQMEHRVLDEKLFF
TRBV4-2	few	NA	TRBJ2-7	TGTGCCAGCAGCCAAGGGAGTCACCGGGACGTCTCCTACGAGCAGTACTTC	CASSQGSHRDVSYEQYF
TRBV28	NA	TRBD2	TRBJ2-1	TGTGCCAGCAGCCCATTAGCGGGGGTGGGGTACAATGAGCAGTCCTTC	CASSPLAGVGYNEQSF
TRBV5-1	few	NA	TRBJ2-5	TGCGCCAGCAGCTTGGGGCAGGGCCGGACCCAGTACTTC	CASSLGQGRTQYF
TRBV5-1	NA	NA	TRBJ1-1	TGCGCCAGCAGCTATAGTTCACAGGGATACACTGAAGCTTTCTTT	CASSYSSQGYTEAFF
TRBV7-3	NA	NA	TRBJ2-5	TGTGCCAGCAGCCAAGATCAGTGGACGGAGACCCAGTACTTC	CASSQDQWTETQYF